A single sample is the source of the 7 T cell receptor beta chains below, sequenced in a study of T cell repertoires in cytomegalovirus infection (dated by TCRdb to 2018 to 2020). The listed sequencing device is Illumina HiSeq 1500. TCRdb trimmed the raw reads at Q25, called clones with MiXCR and kept productive beta chains. When rows share a CDR3 protein, they turn into one entry using the most common DNA and genes. Present in this sample are approximately 990,000 distinct CDR3 sequences, approximately 31% of which were seen just once. Jointly, the top ten make up around 15% of the sample. The antigens for these receptors are not known. The sample's treatment or condition, from its label and the paper: in vitro stimulation with specific CMV peptide epitopes to enrich CMV-specific T cells. The starting material was cultured CD8+ T cells from PBMCs, obtained from culture after CMV antigen stimulation. The receptors come from a human donor in good health (CMV status not recorded). Some clones in this sample may be carry-over from other donors' samples.

A few counts support this clonotype. The chain recombines TRBV5-4 with TRBJ2-6; 8 bases align to TRBD1. The germline CDR1 and CDR2 sequences are SGHNT and YYREEE (reference sequence). The CDR3 has 16 residues. The junction had 7 bases not matched to a gene; V was cut back by 6 bases and J by 2 bases. DNA for the CDR3: TGTGCCAGCACTCGGACAGGGAACACTGGGGCCAACGTCCTGACTTTC. Translated: CASTRTGNTGANVLTF.

This clonotype has ten or more counts. The chain is built from TRBV6-1 and TRBJ2-1; tentative D call: TRBD2 (6 bases). Trimming stripped 1 base from V and 2 bases from J, with 12 bases between. CDR1 MNHNS and CDR2 SASEGT come from the germline V gene. The CDR3 contains 16 residues. CDR3 residues: CASSEEGGNTYNEQFF. CDR3 coding DNA: TGTGCCAGCAGTGAAGAAGGAGGGAACACCTACAATGAGCAGTTCTTC.

This clonotype was detected many times. This chain joins TRBV7-8 and TRBJ1-6; D remains ambiguous. V gave up 5 bases and J gave up 3 bases, with 14 bases separating them. The CDR3 has 16 amino acids. Germline V gene sequence: CDR1 SGHVS, CDR2 FQNEAQ. As DNA, the CDR3 is TGTGCCAGCAGCACCTGGGCCGGGGACTATAATTCACCCCTCCACTTT. Translated: CASSTWAGDYNSPLHF.

The J gene is TRBJ2-5, the V gene TRBV6-2 or TRBV6-3; D call uncertain. CDR1 and CDR2 (germline): MNHEY, SVGEGT. V lost 3 bases, J lost 1 base, and 9 bases lay in between. The CDR3 extends over 14 amino acids. In nucleotides, the CDR3 is TGTGCCAGCAGTTATAAACGCATCCAAGAGACCCAGTACTTC. Its protein is CASSYKRIQETQYF.

This chain joins TRBV2 and TRBJ1-6; D perhaps matches TRBD1 (5 bases). Deletions cut 4 bases from V and 14 bases from J, with 21 bases between. In germline, CDR1 is SNHLY, CDR2 FYNNEI. The CDR3 consists of 15 residues. The CDR3, as DNA: TGTGCCAGCAGTGTGGGGGGAGGGGCAGTTCGGGCCCTCCACTTT. This sequence encodes CASSVGGGAVRALHF.

The genes are TRBV4-1 and TRBJ2-1; D possibly corresponds to TRBD1 (6 bases). The V gene lost 1 base and the J gene lost 4 bases, with 11 bases spanning the gap. The CDR3 extends over 15 amino acids. Germline V CDR1 and CDR2: MGHRA, YSYEKL. The CDR3 coding sequence is TGCGCCAGCAGCCAAGGGCGGACAGTATACAATGAGCAGTTCTTC. This translates into CASSQGRTVYNEQFF.

The chain couples TRBV28 to TRBJ1-5, with D unresolved. V lost 2 bases, J lost 8 bases, and 10 bases lay in between. The CDR3 spans 13 residues. Germline lookup yields CDR1 MDHEN and CDR2 SYDVKM. As DNA, the CDR3 is TGTGCCAGCAGTTTAACGGGAGCGGAGCCCCAGCATTTT. Amino acids: CASSLTGAEPQHF.